What follows describes a single T cell receptor (beta chain). This specimen belongs to a study of blood T cell repertoires in COVID-19. Across the whole study: Samples taken during acute and convalescent COVID-19 were collected in the United States, Italy and Spain. T cells, B-cell-depleted T cells, or PBMCs supplied cDNA or gDNA.

There are 12 residues in the CDR3. Trimming cost V 6 bases and J 11 bases, with 16 bases left between them. CDR1 is SEHNR, CDR2 FQNEAQ, per germline (reference sequence). Original methodology: Researchers report that nucleated cell counts were estimated from reference gene primer amplification. TCRdb keeps only in-frame clones here, not all; method: immunoSEQ multiplex PCR. The V and J calls and clone size are taken from that table; D and trimming were inferred from the DNA. This sample has some 100,000 clones; 60% to 85% occur once, and the top ten carry about 6.8%. Sequences were obtained from peripheral blood. The chain is built from TRBV7-9 and TRBJ1-1, with D hard to call. The clonotype was recovered from a man in his 70s with acute or convalescent COVID-19. The CDR3 spells CASSYDPQRAFF. The CDR3 bases are TGTGCCAGCAGTTATGACCCTCAGCGGGCTTTCTTT.